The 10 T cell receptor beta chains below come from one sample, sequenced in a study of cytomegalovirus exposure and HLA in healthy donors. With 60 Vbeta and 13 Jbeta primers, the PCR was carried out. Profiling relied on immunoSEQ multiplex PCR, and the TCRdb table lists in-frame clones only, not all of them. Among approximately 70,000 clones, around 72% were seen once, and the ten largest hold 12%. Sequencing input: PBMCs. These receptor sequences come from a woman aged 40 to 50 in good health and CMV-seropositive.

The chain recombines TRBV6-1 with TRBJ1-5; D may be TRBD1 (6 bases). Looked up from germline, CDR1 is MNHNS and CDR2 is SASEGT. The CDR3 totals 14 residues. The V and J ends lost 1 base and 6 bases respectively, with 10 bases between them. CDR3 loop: CASSEGAGAQPQHF. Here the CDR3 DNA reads TGTGCCAGCAGTGAAGGGGCAGGGGCTCAGCCCCAGCATTTT.

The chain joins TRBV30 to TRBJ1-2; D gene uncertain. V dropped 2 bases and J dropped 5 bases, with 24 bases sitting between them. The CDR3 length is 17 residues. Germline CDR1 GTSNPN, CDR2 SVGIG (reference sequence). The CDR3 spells CAWSPQWSGNVGYGYTF. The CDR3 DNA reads TGTGCCTGGAGTCCCCAGTGGAGCGGGAACGTAGGGTATGGCTACACCTTC.

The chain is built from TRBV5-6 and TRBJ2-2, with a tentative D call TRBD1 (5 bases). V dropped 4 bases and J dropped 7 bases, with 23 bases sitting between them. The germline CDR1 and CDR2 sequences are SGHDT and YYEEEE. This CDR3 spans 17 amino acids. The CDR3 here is CASSQQRTPQGRGELFF. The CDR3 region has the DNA TGTGCCAGCAGCCAACAACGGACACCCCAAGGGCGCGGGGAGCTGTTTTTT.

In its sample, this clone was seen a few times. The CDR3 reads CASSGEGTANEKLFF. CDR3 bases: TGCGCCAGCAGCGGAGAAGGGACAGCTAATGAAAAACTGTTTTTT. V gene TRBV5-1 combines with J gene TRBJ1-4; 7 bases are shared with TRBD1. This CDR3 is 15 amino acids long. The V gene end was trimmed by 4 bases and the J gene end by 3 bases; junction bases not matched to a gene: 6. Germline V gene lookup returns CDR1 SGHRS and CDR2 YFSETQ. Supplemented by reference TRBV5-1 and TRBJ1-4, the full variable domain reads KAGVTQTPRYLIKTRGQQVTLSCSPISGHRSVSWYQQTPGQGLQFLFEYFSETQRNKGNFPGRFSGRQFSNSRSEMNVSTLELGDSALYLCASSGEGTANEKLFFGSGTQLSVL.

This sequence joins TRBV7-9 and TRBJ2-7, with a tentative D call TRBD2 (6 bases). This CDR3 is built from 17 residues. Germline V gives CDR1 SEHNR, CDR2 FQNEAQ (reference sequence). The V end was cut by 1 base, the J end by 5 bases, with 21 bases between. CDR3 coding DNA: TGTGCCAGCAGCTTAGGCCCGGGAAGGGAGGCCTCGGACGAGCAGTACTTC. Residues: CASSLGPGREASDEQYF.

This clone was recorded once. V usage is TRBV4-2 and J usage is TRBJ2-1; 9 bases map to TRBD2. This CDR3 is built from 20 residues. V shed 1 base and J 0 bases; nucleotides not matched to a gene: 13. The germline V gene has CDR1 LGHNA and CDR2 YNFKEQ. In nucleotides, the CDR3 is TGTGCCAGCAGCCAAGTTGAGGGCGGGGGGGCGTTAAGCTCCTACAATGAGCAGTTCTTC. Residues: CASSQVEGGGALSSYNEQFF.

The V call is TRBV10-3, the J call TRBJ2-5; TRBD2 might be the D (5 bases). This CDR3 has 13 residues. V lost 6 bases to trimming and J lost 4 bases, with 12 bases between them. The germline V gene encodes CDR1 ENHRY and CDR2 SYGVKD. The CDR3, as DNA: TGTGCCATCAGCCTTGAGAGGGCAGAGACCCAGTACTTC. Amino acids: CAISLERAETQYF.

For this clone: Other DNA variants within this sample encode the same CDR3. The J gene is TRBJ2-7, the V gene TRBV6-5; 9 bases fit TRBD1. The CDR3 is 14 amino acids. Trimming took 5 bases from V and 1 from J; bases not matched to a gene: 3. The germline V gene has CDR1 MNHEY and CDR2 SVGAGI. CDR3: CASSTDRGSYEQYF. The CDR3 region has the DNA TGTGCCAGCAGTACCGACAGGGGGTCCTACGAGCAGTACTTC.

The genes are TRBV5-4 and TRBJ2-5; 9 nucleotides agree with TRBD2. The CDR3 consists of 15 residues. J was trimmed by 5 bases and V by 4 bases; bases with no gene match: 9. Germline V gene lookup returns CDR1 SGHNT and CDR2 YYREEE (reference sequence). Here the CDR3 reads CASSLPGTSFETQYF. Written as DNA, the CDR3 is TGTGCCAGCAGCCTACCCGGGACTAGCTTCGAGACCCAGTACTTC.

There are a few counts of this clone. CDR3: CASSLAMETQYF. CDR3 in DNA: TGTGCCAGCAGCTTGGCCATGGAGACCCAGTACTTC. This rearrangement joins TRBV5-4 to TRBJ2-5; D is unclear. This CDR3 region has 12 residues. V lost 0 bases to trimming and J lost 5 bases, with 5 bases between them. Germline lookup yields CDR1 SGHNT and CDR2 YYREEE (reference sequence).